The 27 T cell receptor beta chains below come from one sample, sequenced in a study of blood T cell repertoires in COVID-19. Measured with immunoSEQ multiplex PCR; TCRdb has only the in-frame clones, and not every one. The sample includes about 200,000 clones, approximately 85% of them seen just once. Sequencing was carried out using peripheral blood. The origin of the receptors is an elderly woman with acute or convalescent COVID-19.

The genes are TRBV12-2 and TRBJ2-7; the D segment call TRBD2 is taken from the table without a DNA check. TRBV12-2 is a pseudogene locus. The CDR3 extends over 10 amino acids. The CDR3: CATFPYEQYF. DNA of the CDR3: TGTGCAACCTTCCCGTACGAGCAGTACTTC.

J is TRBJ2-5 and V is TRBV7-2; TRBD2 might be the D (7 bases). CDR1 is SGHTA, CDR2 FQGNSA, per germline. V lost 1 base, J lost 5 bases, and 17 bases lay in between. The CDR3 runs to 16 residues. The CDR3 spells CASSLGPGRGQETQYF. The CDR3, as DNA: TGTGCCAGCAGCTTAGGACCAGGGCGGGGGCAGGAGACCCAGTACTTC.

This clone is a singleton in its sample. The gene calls are TRBV10-3 and TRBJ2-5; 9 bases line up with TRBD1. The CDR3 contains 18 residues. The ends lost 3 bases at V and 2 bases at J; junction bases unmatched: 13. Germline CDR1 reads ENHRY; CDR2 reads SYGVKD. CDR3 in amino acids: CAISDQTPADRGQETQYF. CDR3 DNA sequence: TGTGCCATCAGTGACCAGACCCCAGCGGACAGGGGACAAGAGACCCAGTACTTC.

The rearrangement joins TRBV19 to TRBJ1-6, with 7 nucleotides matching TRBD1. Germline CDR1 LNHDA, CDR2 SQIVND (reference sequence). With V trimmed by 7 bases and J by 5 bases, 5 bases remained unmatched. The CDR3 covers 14 residues. The CDR3 protein is CASISRGDNSPLHF. As DNA, the CDR3 is TGTGCCAGTATCAGCAGGGGGGATAATTCACCCCTCCACTTT.

This chain links TRBV6-4 with TRBJ2-2; 7 bases are a match to TRBD2. Trimming cost V 4 bases and J 0 bases; bases outside gene matches: 14. This CDR3 has 19 amino acids. Germline values: CDR1 MRHNA, CDR2 SNTAGT. The CDR3 here is CASSVRGLAVMANTGELFF. CDR3 nucleotide sequence: TGTGCCAGCAGTGTACGTGGGCTAGCGGTCATGGCGAACACCGGGGAGCTGTTTTTT.

V usage is TRBV12-5 and J usage is TRBJ2-3, with 10 bases aligning to TRBD2. Germline assignment: CDR1 LGHNT and CDR2 FRNRAP. This CDR3 has 18 amino acids. Trimming cost V 1 base and J 3 bases; bases outside gene matches: 10. The CDR3 DNA follows: TGTGCTAGTGGTTTGGCTCCTTGGACTAGCGGTAATACAGATACGCAGTATTTT. The encoded protein is CASGLAPWTSGNTDTQYF.

This clone was seen only a few times. The chain couples TRBV27 to TRBJ2-2, with D maybe TRBD2 (5 bases). Trimming pared 2 bases from V and 2 bases from J, leaving 9 bases between. The CDR3 extends over 15 amino acids. Per germline, CDR1 MNHEY and CDR2 SMNVEV (reference sequence). The CDR3 bases are TGTGCCAGCAGTTTACTTGGACTTAACACCGGGGAGCTGTTTTTT. It translates to CASSLLGLNTGELFF.

The V and J genes are TRBV5-1 and TRBJ2-7; 10 bases line up with TRBD2. CDR3 length equals 17 residues. Germline lookup yields CDR1 SGHRS and CDR2 YFSETQ. The V gene end was trimmed by 0 bases and the J gene end by 4 bases; junction bases not matched to a gene: 10. CDR3 protein: CASSLEPSGSWGYEQYF. The CDR3 nucleotides read TGCGCCAGCAGCTTGGAGCCTAGCGGGAGCTGGGGATACGAGCAGTACTTC.

A note on this clone: The junction does not match germline at one end; this may be a read error. The chain recombines TRBV2 with TRBJ2-2; 8 positions agree with TRBD1. Germline-derived CDR1 and CDR2 are SNHLY and FYNNEI. This CDR3 region has 14 residues. The CDR3 is CASRDRGNTGELFF. As DNA, the CDR3 is TGTGCCAGCCGTGACAGGGGCAACACCGGGGAGCTGTTTTTT.

The chain has TRBV28 and TRBJ2-6; TRBD1 aligns across 8 bases. The CDR3 is made up of 17 amino acids. Germline CDR1 is MDHEN and CDR2 is SYDVKM. After removal of 5 bases from V and 1 base from J, the junction contained 7 bases not matched to a gene. The CDR3 loop is CASSQDRAGSGANVLTF. The CDR3 DNA follows: TGTGCCAGCAGTCAGGACAGGGCTGGATCTGGGGCCAACGTCCTGACTTTC.

This clone has only one observation. J is TRBJ2-7 and V is TRBV6-6, with TRBD2 matching over 10 bases. With 4 bases clipped from V and 5 bases from J, the junction kept 5 bases outside the gene matches. The CDR3 spans 14 residues. Germline CDR1 is MNHNY and CDR2 is SVGAGI (reference sequence). As DNA, the CDR3 is TGTGCCAGCAGTTTTACCGGGACTAGCGACGAGCAGTACTTC. It specifies CASSFTGTSDEQYF.

This chain uses TRBV28 with TRBJ1-2, with D possibly matching TRBD1 (5 bases). The germline CDR1 and CDR2 sequences are MDHEN and SYDVKM. The CDR3 is made up of 14 amino acids. Trimming stripped 10 bases from V and 6 bases from J, with 21 bases between. CDR3 nucleotide sequence: TGTGCCACCAAAACACATGGAGGGGTCGATGGCTACACCTTC. Protein product: CATKTHGGVDGYTF.

This chain joins TRBV11-2 and TRBJ2-1; D perhaps matches TRBD1 (6 bases). CDR3 length equals 13 residues. Germline CDR1 reads SGHAT; CDR2 reads FQNNGV. V lost 5 bases to trimming and J lost 7 bases, with 12 bases between them. DNA of the CDR3: TGTGCCAGCAGCATGGACAGCCTAAATGAGCAGTTCTTC. Translation: CASSMDSLNEQFF.

The chain couples TRBV30 to TRBJ1-5; D remains ambiguous. The CDR3 sequence is 13 residues long. The germline V gene encodes CDR1 GTSNPN and CDR2 SVGIG (reference sequence). Between the trimmed V and J ends, which lost 3 bases and 5 bases, there was a span of 11 bases. CDR3 region: CAWSSGSYQPQHF. The CDR3 DNA sequence: TGTGCCTGGAGCTCCGGGAGTTATCAGCCCCAGCATTTT.

This sequence joins TRBV10-2 and TRBJ2-3; a weak D match, TRBD1 (5 bases). V lost 7 bases and J lost 1, with 15 bases in between. Germline CDR1 WSHSY, CDR2 SAAADI. The CDR3 length is 15 residues. DNA for the CDR3: TGCGCCAGCAAGGGGTACAGTGCCGGCACAGATACGCAGTATTTT. This codes for CASKGYSAGTDTQYF.

The chain has TRBV6-5 and TRBJ2-3, with 10 bases that match TRBD1. CDR3 length: 13 amino acids. V was clipped by 7 bases and J by 10 bases; unmatched bases: 8. The germline CDR1 and CDR2 sequences are MNHEY and SVGAGI. The CDR3 nucleotides read TGTGCCAGCACTATAAGACAGGGGGCCCCGCAGTATTTT. Its translation is CASTIRQGAPQYF.

J is TRBJ2-1 and V is TRBV7-2; the D gene is possibly TRBD2 (6 bases). This CDR3 comprises 12 residues. Germline CDR1 is SGHTA and CDR2 is FQGNSA. V was pared by 3 bases and J by 9 bases, with 9 bases between. The CDR3 spells CASSFLGGEQFF. Here the CDR3 DNA reads TGTGCCAGCAGCTTCCTCGGGGGTGAGCAGTTCTTC.

The rearrangement uses TRBV7-2 and TRBJ2-2; a weak D match, TRBD2 (5 bases). CDR1 is SGHTA, CDR2 FQGNSA, per germline. The CDR3 consists of 12 residues. The V gene lost 6 bases and the J gene lost 7 bases, with 9 bases spanning the gap. The CDR3 region is CASSSGVGELFF. CDR3 DNA sequence: TGTGCCAGCAGTTCCGGGGTCGGGGAGCTGTTTTTT.

The CDR3 sequence is CASSALDMNTEAFF. The CDR3 DNA is TGCGCCAGCAGCGCCTTAGACATGAACACTGAAGCTTTCTTT. This chain joins TRBV5-1 and TRBJ1-1; D not resolved. The V gene lost 4 bases and the J gene lost 0 bases, with 10 bases spanning the gap. The CDR3 totals 14 residues. Germline V lookup: CDR1 SGHRS, CDR2 YFSETQ. The full variable domain, rest sourced from reference TRBV5-1 and TRBJ1-1, is KAGVTQTPRYLIKTRGQQVTLSCSPISGHRSVSWYQQTPGQGLQFLFEYFSETQRNKGNFPGRFSGRQFSNSRSEMNVSTLELGDSALYLCASSALDMNTEAFFGQGTRLTVV.

The chain joins TRBV7-2 to TRBJ1-3, with no clear D. The CDR3 covers 14 residues. V was pared by 3 bases and J by 1 base, with 7 bases between. Germline V gene lookup returns CDR1 SGHTA and CDR2 FQGNSA. The CDR3 region has the DNA TGTGCCAGCAGCTTTCCCTTATCTGGAAACACCATATATTTT. Its translation is CASSFPLSGNTIYF.

This CDR3 is CASRDGQGSYNEQFF. The CDR3 bases are TGTGCCAGCAGGGACGGACAGGGGTCGTACAATGAGCAGTTCTTC. V is TRBV27 and J is TRBJ2-1; 9 nucleotides line up with TRBD1. The CDR3 has 15 residues. V gave up 6 bases and J gave up 4 bases; unmatched junction bases: 7. Germline V gene lookup returns CDR1 MNHEY and CDR2 SMNVEV (reference sequence).

The genes are TRBV7-6 and TRBJ1-1; 7 bases align to TRBD1. Per germline, CDR1 SGHVS and CDR2 FNYEAQ. J gave up 0 bases and V 5 bases, and 12 bases lay outside the gene matches. This CDR3 has 17 amino acids. In DNA, the CDR3 is TGTGCCAGCAGCGTCAGACAGGGCGTCGCTGTGAACACTGAAGCTTTCTTT. Its translation: CASSVRQGVAVNTEAFF.

This clone has a handful of counts. The chain has TRBV27 and TRBJ2-1, with a tentative D call TRBD1 (6 bases). The germline V gene has CDR1 MNHEY and CDR2 SMNVEV (reference sequence). This CDR3 has 18 residues. Trimming removed 3 bases from V and 4 bases from J, with 22 bases in between. The CDR3 loop reads CASSFGRTGRGLYNEQFF. The CDR3 bases are TGTGCCAGCAGTTTCGGGCGTACAGGCAGGGGTCTGTACAATGAGCAGTTCTTC.

The chain uses TRBV18 and TRBJ2-1; 7 nucleotides agree with TRBD2. Germline values: CDR1 KGHSH, CDR2 LQKENI. Trimming cost V 4 bases and J 4 bases; bases outside gene matches: 7. The length of the CDR3 is 15 residues. CDR3 nucleotide sequence: TGTGCCAGCTCACGACGACTAGCCGAATACAATGAGCAGTTCTTC. Translation gives CASSRRLAEYNEQFF.

The rearrangement joins TRBV7-2 to TRBJ1-2; D may be TRBD1 (5 bases). Trimming took off 5 bases at V and 1 base at J, with 8 bases between the two ends. The CDR3 spans 13 residues. The germline gives CDR1 SGHTA, CDR2 FQGNSA. In nucleotides, the CDR3 is TGTGCCAGCAGCAGCGACAGTAACTATGGCTACACCTTC. It translates to CASSSDSNYGYTF.

This clone was seen more than once but under ten times. This chain links TRBV5-1 with TRBJ2-1; the match to TRBD1 covers 9 bases. Germline values: CDR1 SGHRS, CDR2 YFSETQ. The CDR3 extends over 15 amino acids. Trimming removed 1 base from V and 4 bases from J; junction bases left unmatched: 3. The CDR3 nucleotides are TGCGCCAGCAGCTTGTATGGGACAGGGTACAATGAGCAGTTCTTC. Encoded protein: CASSLYGTGYNEQFF.

This chain connects TRBV30 to TRBJ1-1, with 8 bases lining up with TRBD1. Germline-derived CDR1 and CDR2 are GTSNPN and SVGIG (reference sequence). The CDR3 runs 13 residues. Unmatched junction bases numbered 3, after V lost 4 bases and J lost 2 bases. This CDR3 reads CAWTGTGNTEAFF. CDR3 nucleotides: TGTGCCTGGACGGGGACAGGAAACACTGAAGCTTTCTTT.